The clone carrying this TCR beta chain was seen more than once but under ten times. What it binds is not known. The source of the sample is a study of T cells after yellow fever vaccination. This CDR3 has 16 residues. From germline, CDR1 is MNHEY and CDR2 SMNVEV (reference sequence). V was pared by 4 bases and J by 0 bases, with 14 bases between. General study points: It was a small share of clonotypes that appeared in both CD4 and CD8 compartments. Most clones from primary vaccination were detected again post-booster (about 96% CD4, roughly 91% CD8). The study noted that FACS-sorted repertoires could contain abundant clonotypes contaminating from the bulk population. Weaker overall, the secondary response nonetheless peaked faster (day 5 versus 15).

Via MiXCR, TCRdb re-called the 5' RACE reads, giving one row per CDR3 protein. Of around 350,000 distinct CDR3 sequences listed, 9.5% to 13% are singletons. This sample comprised PBMCs, obtained on the day of the first yellow fever vaccination. The V call is TRBV27, the J call TRBJ2-3; D is perhaps TRBD1 or TRBD2 (5 bases each). This clonotype was obtained from a man younger than 35 who received the YFV17D yellow fever vaccine. Here the CDR3 reads CASSSRWDPSTDTQYF. DNA for the CDR3: TGTGCCAGCAGTTCGCGATGGGACCCTAGCACAGATACGCAGTATTTT.